This T cell receptor (beta chain) was observed in a study of monozygotic twins with inflammatory bowel disease. Of note for this clonotype: Its cognate antigen is unknown.

From germline, CDR1 is DFQATT and CDR2 SNEGSKA (reference sequence). The CDR3 runs 18 residues. The study's findings and limits: Concordant and discordant twins showed no difference in repertoire similarity, possibly from limited power. IBD patients exhibited fewer clonotypes shared with other individuals than healthy twins, particularly with disease activity. With inverse Simpson as the measure, TCRbeta diversity was lower in IBD patients than in healthy co-twins.

TCRdb reprocessed the 5' RACE reads, with one entry per CDR3 protein and no DNA. The sample features hundreds of thousands of distinct CDR3 sequences, with roughly 2.3% in its top ten. The chain is built from TRBV20-1 and TRBJ2-1; with no DNA, the TCRdb D assignment of TRBD2 cannot be verified. This TCR came from a human donor with ulcerative colitis or Crohn's disease, or a healthy co-twin of an affected twin (not recorded which). The sample was blood. CDR3 amino acids: CSAREVVGSGISYNEQFF.